These 30 T cell receptor beta chains were sequenced from one sample in a study of control samples from healthy donors and cancer patients (dated by TCRdb to the early 2020s). Receptors were amplified or captured by the immunoSEQ multiplex PCR assay. TCRdb took over this immuneACCESS table, retaining in-frame rearrangements with V and J assigned. Such tables are incomplete; in checked studies, under half of the missing clones stem from an unresolved V gene, and the remainder is unexplained. This sample holds 200,000 or so clones; around 94% were observed only once. Around 1.5% of the sample is in the top ten clones. The sample taken for sequencing was blood. The origin of the receptors is a man aged 45 to 65 in good health.

The chain carries TRBV5-1 and TRBJ1-4; unclear D gene. Germline assignment: CDR1 SGHRS and CDR2 YFSETQ. V lost 0 bases to trimming and J lost 0 bases, with 3 bases between them. This CDR3 has 14 amino acids. Here the CDR3 DNA reads TGCGCCAGCAGCTTGGGCACAACTAATGAAAAACTGTTTTTT. Translated: CASSLGTTNEKLFF.

This sequence joins TRBV11-2 and TRBJ1-3; unclear D gene. The CDR3 has 16 amino acids. The germline V gene has CDR1 SGHAT and CDR2 FQNNGV. Trimming took 5 bases from V and 0 from J, leaving 14 bases between them. CDR3 sequence (DNA): TGTGCCAGCAGCCGAATCCTAACGAGCTCTGGAAACACCATATATTTT. Translation: CASSRILTSSGNTIYF.

This chain links TRBV6-2 or TRBV6-3 with TRBJ1-5; D call uncertain. V was cut by 2 bases and J by 6 bases, with 14 bases left in between. Looked up from germline, CDR1 is MNHEY and CDR2 is SVGEGT. This CDR3 spans 15 amino acids. CDR3 in DNA: TGTGCCAGCAGTTACGCCGACCGGGCAGGTCAGCCCCAGCATTTT. Its protein product is CASSYADRAGQPQHF.

The chain is built from TRBV7-2 and TRBJ1-5; D not resolved. Trimming removed 1 base from V and 4 bases from J, with 8 bases in between. The germline V gene encodes CDR1 SGHTA and CDR2 FQGNSA. The CDR3 is made up of 14 amino acids. The CDR3: CASSLDNGNQPQHF. The CDR3 coding sequence is TGTGCCAGCAGCTTAGACAATGGGAATCAGCCCCAGCATTTT.

This clone was detected only once. The chain combines TRBV24-1 with TRBJ1-3; perhaps TRBD1 as D (5 bases). Per the germline V gene, CDR1 is KGHDR and CDR2 is SFDVKD. The CDR3 loop spans 15 amino acids. The V end lost 3 bases, the J end lost 8 bases, and 16 bases lay between the germline ends. The chain's CDR3 is CATSDSRDSKYTIYF. CDR3 DNA: TGTGCCACCAGTGATAGCCGGGACTCAAAATACACCATATATTTT.

This chain links TRBV29-1 with TRBJ2-5; D remains ambiguous. There are 12 residues in the CDR3. V was clipped by 2 bases and J by 7 bases, with 11 bases between them. Germline V gene sequence: CDR1 SQVTM, CDR2 ANQGSEA. CDR3 in DNA: TGCAGCGTTGAAAAGGGTGGCGGGACCCAGTACTTC. This codes for CSVEKGGGTQYF.

This clone was observed a single time. This rearrangement joins TRBV4-2 to TRBJ2-2; D is uncertain. Trimming removed 4 bases from V and 1 base from J, with 16 bases in between. From germline, CDR1 is LGHNA and CDR2 YNFKEQ. The CDR3 contains 17 residues. The CDR3: CASSLAGGVGNTGELFF. For the CDR3, the DNA is TGTGCCAGCAGCCTGGCCGGTGGGGTAGGGAACACCGGGGAGCTGTTTTTT.

This rearrangement joins TRBV19 to TRBJ1-4; no clear D gene. The germline V gene encodes CDR1 LNHDA and CDR2 SQIVND (reference sequence). The CDR3 covers 15 residues. V was pared by 4 bases and J by 5 bases, with 14 bases between. CDR3 nucleotides: TGTGCCAGTAGTAGCCGGCCTAGAGGGAATGAAAAACTGTTTTTT. Amino acid sequence: CASSSRPRGNEKLFF. Full variable domain (missing parts from reference TRBV19 and TRBJ1-4): DGGITQSPKYLFRKEGQNVTLSCEQNLNHDAMYWYRQDPGQGLRLIYYSQIVNDFQKGDIAEGYSVSREKKESFPLTVTSAQKNPTAFYLCASSSRPRGNEKLFFGSGTQLSVL.

V gene TRBV7-2 combines with J gene TRBJ2-4, with TRBD1 identical over 9 bases. The CDR3 runs 16 residues. V lost 4 bases, J lost 1 base, and 5 bases stayed unmatched. Germline loops: CDR1 SGHTA, CDR2 FQGNSA. For the CDR3, the DNA is TGTGCCAGCAGCTCCTCCGGGACAGGGGCCAAAAACATTCAGTACTTC. Translation gives CASSSSGTGAKNIQYF.

This clone was seen just once. V is TRBV6-6 and J is TRBJ1-2, with TRBD1 matching 8 bases. The CDR3 runs 15 residues. Germline V gene lookup returns CDR1 MNHNY and CDR2 SVGAGI (reference sequence). Unmatched junction bases numbered 4, after V lost 0 bases and J lost 4 bases. In DNA, the CDR3 is TGTGCCAGCAGTTACTCGGGACAGGACTTCTATGGCTACACCTTC. Translated: CASSYSGQDFYGYTF.

The rearrangement joins TRBV28 to TRBJ1-5; 11 bases map to TRBD1. The J segment lost 4 bases and the V segment lost 5 bases, leaving 1 base of the junction unmatched. The CDR3 length is 14 residues. CDR1 and CDR2 from the germline V gene are MDHEN and SYDVKM. CDR3 protein: CASSRDRGNQPQHF. The CDR3 DNA sequence: TGTGCCAGCAGTCGGGACAGGGGGAATCAGCCCCAGCATTTT. Complete variable domain (other parts from reference TRBV28 and TRBJ1-5): DVKVTQSSRYLVKRTGEKVFLECVQDMDHENMFWYRQDPGLGLRLIYFSYDVKMKEKGDIPEGYSVSREKKERFSLILESASTNQTSMYLCASSRDRGNQPQHFGDGTRLSIL.

The rearrangement uses TRBV20-1 and TRBJ1-1; D gene unclear. The CDR3 has 10 residues. Germline CDR1 DFQATT, CDR2 SNEGSKA (reference sequence). V gave up 3 bases and J gave up 7 bases, with 6 bases separating them. CDR3 sequence: CSARIYEAFF. CDR3 nucleotides: TGCAGTGCTAGGATATATGAAGCTTTCTTT.

In DNA form, the CDR3 reads TGTGCCACCAGCAGGGGACAGGGATCCTACAATGAGCAGTTCTTC. Its protein product is CATSRGQGSYNEQFF. V and J are TRBV15 and TRBJ2-1, with 9 bases fitting TRBD1. With V trimmed by 3 bases and J by 1 base, 1 base remained unmatched. The CDR3 contains 15 residues. CDR1 is LNHNV and CDR2 is YYDKDF in the germline V gene (reference sequence). Full variable domain (missing parts from reference TRBV15 and TRBJ2-1): DAMVIQNPRYQVTQFGKPVTLSCSQTLNHNVMYWYQQKSSQAPKLLFHYYDKDFNNEADTPDNFQSRRPNTSFCFLDIRSPGLGDTAMYLCATSRGQGSYNEQFFGPGTRLTVL.

The chain carries TRBV24-1 and TRBJ2-2; the D is unclear. Germline V lookup: CDR1 KGHDR, CDR2 SFDVKD. This CDR3 is built from 15 residues. V lost 5 bases and J 5 bases, leaving 14 bases between the germline ends. CDR3: CATSGEIRPTGELFF. The CDR3 DNA reads TGTGCCACCAGTGGGGAAATCCGTCCTACCGGGGAGCTGTTTTTT.

This sequence joins TRBV7-9 and TRBJ1-2, with D tentatively TRBD1 (6 bases). The CDR3 has 16 residues. Germline V lookup: CDR1 SEHNR, CDR2 FQNEAQ (reference sequence). Trimming took off 6 bases at V and 7 bases at J, with 24 bases between the two ends. In nucleotides, the CDR3 is TGTGCCAGCAGTCCAACACAGGGTGGGGCGATTATTGGCTACACCTTC. Its protein product is CASSPTQGGAIIGYTF.

The genes are TRBV19 and TRBJ2-3, with unresolved D. The V gene's germline CDR1 is LNHDA and CDR2 SQIVND (reference sequence). This CDR3 comprises 19 residues. Between the trimmed V and J ends, which lost 5 bases and 0 bases, there was a span of 24 bases. Here the CDR3 DNA reads TGTGCCAGTAGTCTAACCGGGCCAAGTGGCCGCTCTAGCACAGATACGCAGTATTTT. This translates into CASSLTGPSGRSSTDTQYF.

The chain joins TRBV6-6 to TRBJ1-1; D gene uncertain. V lost 7 bases, J lost 1 base, and 10 bases lay in between. CDR3 length equals 13 residues. Per germline, CDR1 MNHNY and CDR2 SVGAGI (reference sequence). CDR3 DNA sequence: TGTGCCAGCACCCAAGCAGGGAACACTGAAGCTTTCTTT. Protein: CASTQAGNTEAFF.

V usage is TRBV5-4 and J usage is TRBJ1-1; a possible D gene is TRBD1 (5 bases). Trimming shortened V by 2 bases and J by 0 bases, and 11 bases separated the two germline ends. The CDR3 is 15 amino acids. The germline gives CDR1 SGHNT, CDR2 YYREEE (reference sequence). The CDR3 loop reads CASSFPETVNTEAFF. CDR3 coding DNA: TGTGCCAGCAGCTTCCCTGAGACAGTGAACACTGAAGCTTTCTTT.

This clone came up once. The CDR3 bases are TGTGCCACCAGGGGTACAGGGGGAGGACAGCCCCAGCATTTT. Protein product: CATRGTGGGQPQHF. V gene TRBV24-1 combines with J gene TRBJ1-5; 8 nucleotides align to TRBD1. CDR1 KGHDR and CDR2 SFDVKD come from the germline V gene. The CDR3 runs 14 residues. V lost 7 bases to trimming and J lost 7 bases; unmatched junction nucleotides: 8.

In its sample, this clone was seen once. J is TRBJ2-4 and V is TRBV5-4, with 7 bases that match TRBD1. Germline V lookup: CDR1 SGHNT, CDR2 YYREEE (reference sequence). This CDR3 region has 15 residues. Losses at the gene ends were 0 bases for V and 8 bases for J; bases not matched to a gene: 8. CDR3 residues: CASSLEGAPVHIQYF. The CDR3 DNA reads as TGTGCCAGCAGCTTGGAGGGGGCGCCTGTTCACATTCAGTACTTC.

V usage is TRBV3-1 (or the pseudogene TRBV3-2) and J usage is TRBJ2-2; no definite D call. The V gene lost 1 base and the J gene lost 0 bases, with 9 bases spanning the gap. The CDR3 has 16 residues. Per the germline V gene, CDR1 is LGHDT and CDR2 is YNNKEL (reference sequence). CDR3 in DNA: TGTGCCAGCAGCCAAGGTATATCCTCGAACACCGGGGAGCTGTTTTTT. Residues: CASSQGISSNTGELFF.

The chain employs TRBV2 and TRBJ1-3; D call uncertain. This CDR3 spans 15 amino acids. Germline CDR1 reads SNHLY; CDR2 reads FYNNEI. V shed 8 bases and J shed 2 bases, with 16 bases lying between them. The DNA of the CDR3 is TGTGCCAGCCCTCCCCGAGGCTCCCCTGGAAACACCATATATTTT. It is translated as CASPPRGSPGNTIYF.

The CDR3 is CASRPPTGSVTEAFF. The CDR3 DNA follows: TGTGCCAGCAGACCCCCGACAGGGTCAGTCACTGAAGCTTTCTTT. The chain carries TRBV9 and TRBJ1-1; 7 bases fit TRBD1. This CDR3 contains 15 residues. The V segment lost 5 bases and the J segment 4 bases; nucleotides outside the gene matches: 11. In germline, CDR1 is SGDLS, CDR2 YYNGEE.

V usage is TRBV5-5 and J usage is TRBJ1-4; D uncertain. V was trimmed by 1 base and J by 2 bases, leaving 9 bases between them. This CDR3 has 15 amino acids. Germline CDR1 and CDR2: SGHKS and YYEKEE (reference sequence). CDR3 bases: TGTGCCAGCAGCTTGAAGGCACCTACTAATGAAAAACTGTTTTTT. Protein sequence: CASSLKAPTNEKLFF.

This rearrangement joins TRBV19 to TRBJ2-1; 8 bases align to TRBD1. CDR3 length: 12 amino acids. Trimming at V came to 6 bases and at J to 8 bases, leaving 3 bases not matched to a gene. Germline CDR1 reads LNHDA; CDR2 reads SQIVND (reference sequence). Written as DNA, the CDR3 is TGTGCCAGTAGCGACAGGGGATATGAGCAGTTCTTC. Translated, it gives CASSDRGYEQFF.

J is TRBJ1-2 and V is TRBV27; D may be TRBD1 (6 bases). Germline V CDR1 and CDR2: MNHEY, SMNVEV (reference sequence). Between the trimmed V and J ends, which lost 6 bases and 1 base, there was a span of 12 bases. The CDR3 runs 14 residues. CDR3 in amino acids: CASSLDSFNYGYTF. The CDR3 DNA reads TGTGCCAGCAGCTTGGACAGTTTTAACTATGGCTACACCTTC.

This clone has only one observation. This chain connects TRBV7-9 to TRBJ1-6; no clear D gene. V was clipped by 7 bases and J by 9 bases, with 19 bases between them. The CDR3 sequence is 15 residues long. The germline V gene has CDR1 SEHNR and CDR2 FQNEAQ (reference sequence). The CDR3 sequence: CASNFDGSNPSPLHF. For the CDR3, the DNA is TGTGCCAGCAACTTTGACGGCTCCAACCCTTCACCCCTCCACTTT.

The rearrangement uses TRBV28 and TRBJ1-5; no clear D gene. Between the trimmed V and J ends, which lost 3 bases and 7 bases, there was a span of 22 bases. The CDR3 extends over 17 amino acids. Germline values: CDR1 MDHEN, CDR2 SYDVKM. The CDR3 nucleotides read TGTGCCAGCAGTTTGTGGCGGGCACCAGAAAACAAGCAGCCCCAGCATTTT. The encoded protein is CASSLWRAPENKQPQHF.

The CDR3: CASSLMGLSLDGYTF. For the CDR3, the DNA is TGTGCCAGCAGTTTAATGGGTCTAAGTTTGGATGGCTACACCTTC. The chain couples TRBV28 to TRBJ1-2; D uncertain. Trimming took off 2 bases at V and 6 bases at J, with 16 bases between the two ends. The CDR3 runs 15 residues. The germline V gene encodes CDR1 MDHEN and CDR2 SYDVKM.

The V and J genes are TRBV19 and TRBJ1-4; possibly TRBD1 for D (5 bases). The V end lost 9 bases, the J end lost 4 bases, and 12 bases lay between the germline ends. The CDR3 runs to 13 residues. Germline assignment: CDR1 LNHDA and CDR2 SQIVND (reference sequence). As DNA, the CDR3 is TGTGCCAGCAGGGACCGAGATAATGAAAAACTGTTTTTT. This encodes CASRDRDNEKLFF. Filled out from reference TRBV19 and TRBJ1-4, the complete variable domain reads DGGITQSPKYLFRKEGQNVTLSCEQNLNHDAMYWYRQDPGQGLRLIYYSQIVNDFQKGDIAEGYSVSREKKESFPLTVTSAQKNPTAFYLCASRDRDNEKLFFGSGTQLSVL.